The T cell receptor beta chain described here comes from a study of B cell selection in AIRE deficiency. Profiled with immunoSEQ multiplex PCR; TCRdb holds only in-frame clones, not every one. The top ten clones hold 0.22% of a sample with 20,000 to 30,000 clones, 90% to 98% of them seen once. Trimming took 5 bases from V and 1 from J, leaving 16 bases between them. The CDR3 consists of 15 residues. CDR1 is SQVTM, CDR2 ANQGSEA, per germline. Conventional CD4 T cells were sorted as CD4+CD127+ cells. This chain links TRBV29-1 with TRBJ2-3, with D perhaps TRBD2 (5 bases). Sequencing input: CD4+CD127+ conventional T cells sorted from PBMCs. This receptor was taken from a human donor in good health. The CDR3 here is CSVPQASGRTDTQYF. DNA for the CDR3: TGCAGCGTTCCCCAGGCCAGCGGTCGCACAGATACGCAGTATTTT.